The 5 T cell receptor beta chains reported below all come from one sample, sequenced in a study of blood T cell repertoires in COVID-19. The method was immunoSEQ multiplex PCR; TCRdb's version includes in-frame clones alone and lacks a portion of them. The sample has 250,000 to 350,000 clones, 87% seen once. Sequencing used peripheral blood. The source of these receptors is a man aged 18 to 30 with active or convalescent COVID-19.

DNA for the CDR3: TGTGCCAGCAGCGTAGCCGGGAGTGGCTACGAGCAGTACTTC. It codes for CASSVAGSGYEQYF. V is TRBV9 and J is TRBJ2-7; a weak D match, TRBD2 (6 bases). V lost 0 bases to trimming and J lost 3 bases, with 10 bases between them. From germline, CDR1 is SGDLS and CDR2 YYNGEE. The CDR3 loop spans 14 amino acids.

The chain recombines TRBV27 with TRBJ1-5; TRBD1 aligns across 7 bases. V lost 2 bases to trimming and J lost 3 bases; unmatched junction nucleotides: 10. The CDR3 is 17 amino acids. Looked up from germline, CDR1 is MNHEY and CDR2 is SMNVEV (reference sequence). This CDR3 reads CASSLLATGDPNQPQHF. The DNA of the CDR3 is TGTGCCAGCAGTTTACTCGCCACAGGGGACCCCAATCAGCCCCAGCATTTT.

The genes are TRBV15 and TRBJ1-2; TRBD1 is a possible D gene (5 bases). In germline, CDR1 is LNHNV, CDR2 YYDKDF (reference sequence). CDR3 size: 16 residues. V lost 1 base and J lost 0, with 12 bases in between. The CDR3 nucleotides are TGTGCCACCAGCAGAGGAGTAGGGACTTCTAACTATGGCTACACCTTC. Its translation is CATSRGVGTSNYGYTF.

The count of this clone is one. The chain combines TRBV6-6 with TRBJ2-3, with 16 bases fitting TRBD2. Germline assignment: CDR1 MNHNY and CDR2 SVGAGI (reference sequence). V lost 5 bases to trimming and J lost 2 bases; unmatched junction nucleotides: 7. This CDR3 region has 18 residues. The CDR3 loop is CASSPGTSGGAATDTQYF. Here the CDR3 DNA reads TGTGCCAGCAGTCCCGGGACTAGCGGGGGGGCCGCCACAGATACGCAGTATTTT.

This sequence joins TRBV29-1 and TRBJ1-1, with D hard to call. V was trimmed by 7 bases and J by 0 bases, leaving 18 bases between them. Germline V gene sequence: CDR1 SQVTM, CDR2 ANQGSEA. CDR3 size: 15 residues. The DNA for the CDR3 is TGCAGCGCCAATAGCCTACAACGAATGAACACTGAAGCTTTCTTT. Its translation is CSANSLQRMNTEAFF.